Given below is one T cell receptor (beta chain) in context. This clonotype was picked up many times. Its recognized antigen is unknown. Qualities for individual bases were not recorded, and no much larger clone is one base off. CDR1 and CDR2 are read off the germline V gene (reference sequence) as SGHKS and YYEKEE. At the junction V is shortened by 3 bases and J by 3 bases; bases outside the gene matches: 13. Counted from cysteine to phenylalanine, this CDR3 has 18 amino acids. Of the read, only the CDR3 DNA is kept; its 54 bases are in frame from base 1. This entry is derived from a study of T cell repertoires in cytomegalovirus infection (dated 2019 in TCRdb). Study-level background: Donor HLA type was relevant to the analysis, because carriage of CMV infection together with the matching HLA type was indicated by public TCR beta signatures.

The full study reports these points: The ex vivo response was dominated by HLA-C-restricted CMV-specific TCR beta clonotypes, which also provided the single most frequent clonotype in two of eight donors. In both this cohort and an independent roughly 330-donor cohort, the cumulative frequency of public TCR beta family members distinguished carriers of CMV infection plus the relevant HLA type.

TCRdb shows the sequencer as Illumina HiSeq 1500. TCRdb cleaned the public reads at Q25 with fastp, built clones with MiXCR and kept in-frame beta chains. Duplicate CDR3 protein sequences are folded into a single record with the most common DNA and genes. This sample gives hundreds of thousands of distinct CDR3 sequences in total; roughly 9.3% of them show up just once. The ten largest clones capture around 2.4% of the sample. This sequence was found in a human donor in good health (CMV status not recorded). Some clones in this sample may be carry-over from other donors' samples. What was sequenced was PBMCs. The rearrangement combines TRBV5-5 with TRBJ1-5, and 9 junction bases match TRBD1. The CDR3 amino acid sequence is: CASSSRQGGQGNNQPQHF. The nucleotide sequence reads TGTGCCAGCAGCTCTAGACAAGGGGGACAGGGTAACAATCAGCCCCAGCATTTT.